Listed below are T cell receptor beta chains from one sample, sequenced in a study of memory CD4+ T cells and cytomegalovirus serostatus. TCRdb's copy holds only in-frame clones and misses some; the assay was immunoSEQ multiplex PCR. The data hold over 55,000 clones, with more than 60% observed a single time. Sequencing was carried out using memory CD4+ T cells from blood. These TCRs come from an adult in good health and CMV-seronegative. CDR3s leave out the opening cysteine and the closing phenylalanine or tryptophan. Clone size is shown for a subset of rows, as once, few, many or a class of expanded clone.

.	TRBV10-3	ASRDTHEQY
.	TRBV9	ASSPLSLVSNYGYT
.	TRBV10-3	ATRQEMNTEAF
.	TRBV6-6	ASSPLGGLVNEQF
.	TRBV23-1	ASKLTGALTDTQY
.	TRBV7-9	ASTSGRAYEQY
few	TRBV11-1	ASSLNRGRVWEQF
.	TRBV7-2	ASSLGGLVGETQY
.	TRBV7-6	ASSSEENTEAF
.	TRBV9	ASSAAGVDQPQH
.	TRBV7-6	ASSLGGQGLIGAF
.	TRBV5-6	ASSLVAGATETQY
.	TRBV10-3	AISEGGFSNQPQH
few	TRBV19	ASSDLTGAV
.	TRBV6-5	ASSYKRDQPQH
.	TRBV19	ASSIINRELYGYT
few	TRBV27	ASSLLPTSGNQPQH
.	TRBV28	ASSLPGANVLT
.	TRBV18	ASSPLIQGDEQF
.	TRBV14	ASSQASPGRGLTEAF
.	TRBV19	ASSFDRRDEQF
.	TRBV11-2	ASSLFLGGGGEQF